The 24 T cell receptor beta chains below were found in one sample sequenced in a study of shared clonotypes between healthy human individuals. TCRdb keeps only in-frame clones here, not all; method: immunoSEQ multiplex PCR. The profile shows over 2 million clones, around 93% of them singletons. The material sequenced was naive CD4+ T cells from PBMCs. The subset is: CD45RA+ positively selected. These receptor sequences come from a man aged 18 to 29 in good health. Some clones in this sample may be carry-over from other donors' samples.

The V and J genes are TRBV28 and TRBJ2-1; no definite D call. The CDR3 loop spans 12 amino acids. CDR1 MDHEN and CDR2 SYDVKM come from the germline V gene. The germline V and J ends were trimmed by 2 bases and 6 bases, with 5 bases remaining between them. CDR3 nucleotides: TGTGCCAGCAGTTTAAGGACCAATGAGCAGTTCTTC. This sequence encodes CASSLRTNEQFF. Supplemented by reference TRBV28 and TRBJ2-1, the full variable domain reads DVKVTQSSRYLVKRTGEKVFLECVQDMDHENMFWYRQDPGLGLRLIYFSYDVKMKEKGDIPEGYSVSREKKERFSLILESASTNQTSMYLCASSLRTNEQFFGPGTRLTVL.

The chain combines TRBV11-3 with TRBJ2-7, with a tentative D call TRBD2 (5 bases). Trimming shortened V by 2 bases and J by 12 bases, and 17 bases separated the two germline ends. CDR1 is SGHNT, CDR2 YENEEA, per germline. This CDR3 is 13 amino acids long. The CDR3 nucleotides are TGTGCCAGCAGCTTAAACTTTGGAACTAGGCTGTACTTC. It encodes CASSLNFGTRLYF.

The chain is built from TRBV4-3 and TRBJ2-2; TRBD2 matches 13 bases. This CDR3 is built from 18 residues. The germline CDR1 and CDR2 sequences are LGHNA and YSLEER. The ends lost 4 bases at V and 3 bases at J; junction bases unmatched: 8. DNA of the CDR3: TGCGCCAGCAGCCCCGGGACTAGCGGGATTGGGGACACCGGGGAGCTGTTTTTT. This gives the protein CASSPGTSGIGDTGELFF.

A word on this clone: Other DNA sequences from this sample encode an identical CDR3 as well. The chain joins TRBV9 to TRBJ2-3; 10 bases are shared with TRBD2. V was clipped by 3 bases and J by 3 bases; unmatched bases: 7. The germline V gene encodes CDR1 SGDLS and CDR2 YYNGEE. The CDR3 consists of 16 residues. Written as DNA, the CDR3 is TGTGCCAGCAGCGCTCGAGCTAGCGGGAGAACAGATACGCAGTATTTT. As protein: CASSARASGRTDTQYF.

Comments on this clone: This specimen includes other DNA sequences encoding the same CDR3. The chain employs TRBV5-6 and TRBJ2-5; 9 bases match TRBD1. The CDR3 totals 15 residues. Germline V gene data show CDR1 as SGHDT and CDR2 as YYEEEE. V lost 0 bases, J lost 3 bases, and 3 bases stayed unmatched. In DNA form, the CDR3 reads TGTGCCAGCAGCTTGGCCACAGGGGGCAAAGAGACCCAGTACTTC. Residues: CASSLATGGKETQYF.

The V and J genes are TRBV9 and TRBJ2-5; D possibly corresponds to TRBD1 (6 bases). The CDR3 is 16 residues long. V was trimmed by 0 bases and J by 1 base, leaving 13 bases between them. Germline CDR1 reads SGDLS; CDR2 reads YYNGEE. The chain's CDR3 is CASSVGRRGFQETQYF. The CDR3 DNA follows: TGTGCCAGCAGCGTAGGCCGCAGGGGATTCCAAGAGACCCAGTACTTC.

On this clone: Other DNA sequences in the same sample also yield this CDR3. This sequence joins TRBV11-1 and TRBJ1-1; no reliable D call. Trimming took 1 base from V and 1 from J, leaving 4 bases between them. The CDR3 spans 13 residues. Germline CDR1 and CDR2: SGHAT and FQDESV (reference sequence). CDR3 in amino acids: CASSLGANTEAFF. DNA for the CDR3: TGTGCCAGCAGCTTAGGGGCGAACACTGAAGCTTTCTTT.

This clone was seen just once. In nucleotides, the CDR3 is TGTGCCAGCAGCTTGGAGGGGGAAGAGACCCAGTACTTC. Translation: CASSLEGEETQYF. This chain connects TRBV5-5 to TRBJ2-5; possibly TRBD1 for D (6 bases). The germline V gene encodes CDR1 SGHKS and CDR2 YYEKEE (reference sequence). Between the trimmed V and J ends, which lost 0 bases and 3 bases, there was a span of 6 bases. The length of the CDR3 is 13 residues.

V usage is TRBV7-6 and J usage is TRBJ2-7; the match to TRBD1 covers 8 bases. The CDR3 length is 16 residues. The V segment lost 2 bases and the J segment 2 bases; nucleotides outside the gene matches: 8. Germline CDR1 and CDR2: SGHVS and FNYEAQ. This chain's CDR3 is CASSLWAGGQTYEQYF. The CDR3 DNA is TGTGCCAGCAGCTTATGGGCAGGGGGCCAAACCTACGAGCAGTACTTC.

The rearrangement joins TRBV28 to TRBJ1-4, with no clear D. CDR1 and CDR2 from the germline V gene are MDHEN and SYDVKM. The CDR3 contains 14 residues. V was clipped by 2 bases and J by 10 bases, with 14 bases between them. CDR3 residues: CASSLDTLAPKLFF. For the CDR3, the DNA is TGTGCCAGCAGTTTAGACACTCTAGCCCCAAAACTGTTTTTT.

The genes are TRBV6-5 and TRBJ2-7; no clear D gene. The germline V gene encodes CDR1 MNHEY and CDR2 SVGAGI. The germline V and J ends were trimmed by 7 bases and 6 bases, with 16 bases remaining between them. The CDR3 length is 13 residues. The CDR3 DNA is TGTGCCAGCACCCCGCAGGTTGGTGGCGAGCAGTACTTC. The encoded protein is CASTPQVGGEQYF.

The chain is built from TRBV27 and TRBJ1-5; D is possibly TRBD1 (5 bases). Trimming left V 6 bases short and J 0 bases short, with 15 bases between. The germline V gene has CDR1 MNHEY and CDR2 SMNVEV (reference sequence). The CDR3 loop spans 16 amino acids. In nucleotides, the CDR3 is TGTGCCAGCAGGAGAGGAGGGGAATATAGCAATCAGCCCCAGCATTTT. Translation: CASRRGGEYSNQPQHF.

The chain is built from TRBV7-8 and TRBJ2-3, with 7 positions matching TRBD2. Germline loops: CDR1 SGHVS, CDR2 FQNEAQ. This CDR3 is built from 14 residues. J was trimmed by 2 bases and V by 5 bases; bases with no gene match: 4. The CDR3 spells CASSRGGYTDTQYF. The CDR3 DNA reads as TGTGCCAGCAGCCGCGGGGGATACACAGATACGCAGTATTTT. Full variable domain (outside the CDR3, taken from reference TRBV7-8 and TRBJ2-3): GAGVSQSPRYKVAKRGQDVALRCDPISGHVSLFWYQQALGQGPEFLTYFQNEAQLDKSGLPSDRFFAERPEGSVSTLKIQRTQQEDSAVYLCASSRGGYTDTQYFGPGTRLTVL.

V and J are TRBV4-2 and TRBJ1-2; perhaps TRBD1 as D (5 bases). The CDR3 totals 15 residues. Germline-derived CDR1 and CDR2 are LGHNA and YNFKEQ. V lost 4 bases, J lost 0 bases, and 12 bases lay in between. The CDR3 region is CASSLDSSTNYGYTF. The DNA for the CDR3 is TGTGCCAGCAGCCTCGACAGTTCGACTAACTATGGCTACACCTTC.

The DNA of the CDR3 is TGTGCCAGCAGCTTAGGAGTTCAAGAGACCCAGTACTTC. Translation: CASSLGVQETQYF. The rearrangement joins TRBV7-9 to TRBJ2-5; no definite D call. The CDR3 covers 13 residues. The V gene's germline CDR1 is SEHNR and CDR2 FQNEAQ (reference sequence). With 1 base removed from V and 2 bases from J, the gap between germline ends came to 5 bases.

The V gene is TRBV19, the J gene TRBJ1-5; D unclear. The CDR3 covers 15 residues. Trimming took 3 bases from V and 4 from J, leaving 13 bases between them. The germline V gene encodes CDR1 LNHDA and CDR2 SQIVND (reference sequence). CDR3 region: CASSIVKIGNQPQHF. CDR3 in DNA: TGTGCCAGTAGTATCGTGAAGATCGGGAATCAGCCCCAGCATTTT.

This chain joins TRBV6-5 and TRBJ1-5, with TRBD1 as a possible D gene (6 bases). V was pared by 6 bases and J by 2 bases, with 14 bases between. The CDR3 contains 15 residues. Germline CDR1 reads MNHEY; CDR2 reads SVGAGI. CDR3 sequence: CASRGGGLGNQPQHF. CDR3 sequence (DNA): TGTGCCAGCAGGGGTGGGGGGCTAGGCAATCAGCCCCAGCATTTT.

The V gene is TRBV7-2, the J gene TRBJ2-1; D is uncertain. V lost 3 bases to trimming and J lost 8 bases, with 11 bases between them. Germline V CDR1 and CDR2: SGHTA, FQGNSA. CDR3 length equals 13 residues. As DNA, the CDR3 is TGTGCCAGCAGCTTTGGGCGACTCGATGAGCAGTTCTTC. As protein: CASSFGRLDEQFF.

V and J are TRBV28 and TRBJ1-1, with a possible D match to TRBD1 (5 bases). This CDR3 has 13 residues. Trimming shortened V by 8 bases and J by 0 bases, and 10 bases separated the two germline ends. The germline CDR1 and CDR2 sequences are MDHEN and SYDVKM. CDR3 in amino acids: CASGTTMNTEAFF. The CDR3 DNA reads TGTGCCAGCGGGACTACAATGAACACTGAAGCTTTCTTT.

This chain uses TRBV27 with TRBJ2-6; D gene ambiguous. The length of the CDR3 is 18 residues. The germline CDR1 and CDR2 sequences are MNHEY and SMNVEV (reference sequence). With 5 bases removed from V and 5 bases from J, the gap between germline ends came to 22 bases. The CDR3 loop reads CASSRGCWLQSRANVLTF. In nucleotides, the CDR3 is TGTGCCAGCAGTCGAGGATGCTGGCTACAAAGTCGGGCCAACGTCCTGACTTTC.

This clone appeared a single time. The chain recombines TRBV7-2 with TRBJ1-2, with a weak D call TRBD1 (5 bases). The CDR3 spans 14 residues. V was cut by 1 base and J by 8 bases, with 14 bases left in between. Germline V gives CDR1 SGHTA, CDR2 FQGNSA. The CDR3 loop is CASSLVGGPDGYTF. The CDR3 DNA reads as TGTGCCAGCAGCTTAGTCGGGGGACCTGACGGCTACACCTTC.

This clone was detected once. The V gene is TRBV18, the J gene TRBJ2-3; no clear D gene. Germline V gene sequence: CDR1 KGHSH, CDR2 LQKENI. The CDR3 consists of 15 residues. Trimming shortened V by 1 base and J by 2 bases, and 10 bases separated the two germline ends. The CDR3 DNA follows: TGTGCCAGCTCACCACAGTGGCCCGCCACAGATACGCAGTATTTT. Residues: CASSPQWPATDTQYF. The full variable domain, completed using reference TRBV18 and TRBJ2-3, is NAGVMQNPRHLVRRRGQEARLRCSPMKGHSHVYWYRQLPEEGLKFMVYLQKENIIDESGMPKERFSAEFPKEGPSILRIQQVVRGDSAAYFCASSPQWPATDTQYFGPGTRLTVL.

V is TRBV7-3 and J is TRBJ1-1; 7 nucleotides align to TRBD1. The CDR3 sequence is 15 residues long. The trim removed 6 bases at V and 1 base at J, leaving 8 bases unmatched. Germline V CDR1 and CDR2: SGHTA, FQGTGA. The CDR3 DNA reads as TGTGCCAGCAGACAAGACAGGGCACAGAACACTGAAGCTTTCTTT. Residues: CASRQDRAQNTEAFF.

The chain joins TRBV27 to TRBJ2-7; 8 positions match TRBD2. Germline CDR1 MNHEY, CDR2 SMNVEV (reference sequence). Trimming took 6 bases from V and 0 from J; bases not matched to a gene: 22. The CDR3 extends over 20 amino acids. CDR3 nucleotide sequence: TGTGCCAGCAGCAAATTTTCACTAGCGGAACCGATAGGGGCCTCCTACGAGCAGTACTTC. It translates to CASSKFSLAEPIGASYEQYF.